The rows below give T cell receptor beta chains drawn from one sample of a study of human thymus T cells. Some clones are missing from TCRdb's copy, which holds only in-frame ones; the method was immunoSEQ multiplex PCR. Of 46,000 or so clones in the sample, over 90% were seen once. Material for sequencing was blood. These receptors originate from a girl less than two years old with a congenital heart defect but otherwise immunologically healthy. Both conserved end residues are trimmed from each CDR3. The D gene is left open where the match is weak.

>TRBJ2-3|TRBV9|NA
ASSAILATDTQY
>TRBJ1-4|TRBV4-2|NA
ASSQEAREITNEKLF
>TRBJ2-5|TRBV5-4|NA
ASSLAGGGRETQY
>TRBJ2-2|TRBV7-9|NA
ASSLTDSPATL
>TRBJ2-7|TRBV6-5|NA
ASSYSGHPPSYEQY
>TRBJ1-1|TRBV5-4|NA
ASSLGQFTEAF
>TRBJ1-1|TRBV4-1|NA
ASSQVRGGMNTEAF
>TRBJ2-5|TRBV27|TRBD1
ATTTRTGGGPKETQY
>TRBJ2-5|TRBV7-9|NA
ASSLEANAGAQY
>TRBJ2-2|TRBV29-1|NA
SVRVGELF
>TRBJ2-1|TRBV5-1|NA
ASSLAVGMPYNEQF
>TRBJ2-7|TRBV21-1|NA
ASSKTGQVDTYEQY
>TRBJ2-5|TRBV6-1|NA
ASSNRGGGETQY
>TRBJ2-1|TRBV5-6|NA
ASSTSAAGNNEQF
>TRBJ2-6|TRBV5-6|NA
AGNSFLGSSGANVLT
>TRBJ1-4|TRBV27|NA
ASSRGRANEKLF
>TRBJ2-3|TRBV7-9|NA
ASSLVGGAEDTQY
>TRBJ2-7|TRBV4-2|NA
ASSKGTGIPYEQY
>TRBJ2-3|TRBV5-6|TRBD2
ASSFSSGPFTDTQY
>TRBJ1-5|TRBV18|NA
ASSFGQGNQPQH
>TRBJ1-1|TRBV7-9|NA
ASGPSVEAF
>TRBJ2-2|TRBV11-2|TRBD2
ASSLAGSPGWELF
>TRBJ1-1|TRBV4-1|NA
ASSQDPYSMNTEAF
>TRBJ1-2|TRBV6-6|TRBD1
ASSQTGDGYT
>TRBJ1-1|TRBV11-2|NA
ASSSGTAF
>TRBJ2-2|TRBV10-3|NA
AISGTAGPGELF
>TRBJ1-4|TRBV10-3|NA
AISDWGNNEKLF
>TRBJ2-3|TRBV19|TRBD2
ASSAGGTDTQY
>TRBJ2-3|TRBV7-6|TRBD2
ASSLGWSTSGRVRTDTQY
>TRBJ2-3|TRBV7-2|NA
ASSDWTPMVDTQY
>TRBJ1-2|TRBV27|NA
ASSLRGHGYT
>TRBJ2-5|TRBV4-2|NA
ASSHRERETQY
>TRBJ2-7|TRBV7-9|TRBD2
ASSPLAGVHEQY
>TRBJ2-5|TRBV4-1|TRBD2
ASSQGLAGVETQY
>TRBJ1-2|TRBV29-1|NA
SVDSGYGYT
>TRBJ2-1|TRBV4-2|TRBD2
ASSPSPWWEGDNEQF
>TRBJ1-2|TRBV10-3|NA
ATRPTTAGYGYT
>TRBJ2-2|TRBV4-3|TRBD2
ASSLVAGGPAYGELF
>TRBJ2-5|TRBV11-2|NA
ASSPHREWIETQY
>TRBJ1-5|TRBV19|NA
ASSIGTVHRAQH
>TRBJ1-5|TRBV19|NA
ASSPPRAGLNQPQH
>TRBJ2-7|TRBV4-1|TRBD2
ASSQRAGGRGQY
>TRBJ2-1|TRBV6-1|NA
ASSELSGTYNEQF
>TRBJ1-2|TRBV9|NA
ASSPQTRQVGGYT
>TRBJ2-1|TRBV5-5|TRBD1
ASSFYRDRGDNEQF
>TRBJ2-6|TRBV15|NA
ATSRRGLFSGANVLT
>TRBJ1-1|TRBV5-4|NA
ASSLAHGVNTEAF
>TRBJ2-5|TRBV16|NA
ASSQGQTGETQY
>TRBJ2-7|TRBV6-1|NA
ASSEAPDSSYEQY
>TRBJ2-7|TRBV27|NA
ASSYTYEQY
>TRBJ2-7|TRBV27|NA
ASRSPIYEQY
>TRBJ2-1|TRBV5-4|NA
ASSLLRATLHNEQF
>TRBJ2-1|TRBV28|TRBD2
ASSALGLAGGNEQF
>TRBJ2-7|TRBV25-1|NA
ASREGYEQY